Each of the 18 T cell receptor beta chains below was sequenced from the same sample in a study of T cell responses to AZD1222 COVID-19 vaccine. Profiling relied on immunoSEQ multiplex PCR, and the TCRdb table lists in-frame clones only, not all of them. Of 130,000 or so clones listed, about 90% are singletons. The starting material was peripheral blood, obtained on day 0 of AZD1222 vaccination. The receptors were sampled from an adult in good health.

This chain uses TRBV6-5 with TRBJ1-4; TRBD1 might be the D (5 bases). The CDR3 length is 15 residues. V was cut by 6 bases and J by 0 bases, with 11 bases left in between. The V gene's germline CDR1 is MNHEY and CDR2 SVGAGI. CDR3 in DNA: TGTGCCAGCAGAGTGACAGCTGCAACTAATGAAAAACTGTTTTTT. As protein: CASRVTAATNEKLFF.

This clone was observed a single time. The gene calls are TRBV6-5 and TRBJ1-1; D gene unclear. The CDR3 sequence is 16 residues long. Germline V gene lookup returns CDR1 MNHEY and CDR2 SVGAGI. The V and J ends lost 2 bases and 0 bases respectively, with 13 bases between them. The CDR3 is CASSYALGRVNTEAFF. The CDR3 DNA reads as TGTGCCAGCAGTTACGCCCTTGGGAGGGTGAACACTGAAGCTTTCTTT.

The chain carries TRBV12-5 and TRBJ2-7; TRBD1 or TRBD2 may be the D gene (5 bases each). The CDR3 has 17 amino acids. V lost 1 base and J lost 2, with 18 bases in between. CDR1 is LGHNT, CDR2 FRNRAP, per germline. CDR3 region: CASGLGGTHELTYEQYF. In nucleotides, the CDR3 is TGTGCTAGTGGTTTGGGGGGGACGCATGAACTAACCTACGAGCAGTACTTC.

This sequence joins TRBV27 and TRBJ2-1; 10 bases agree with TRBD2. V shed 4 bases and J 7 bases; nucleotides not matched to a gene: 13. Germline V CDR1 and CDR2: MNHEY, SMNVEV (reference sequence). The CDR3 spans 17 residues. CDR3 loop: CASSSLRSGGAGNEQFF. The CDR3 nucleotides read TGTGCCAGCAGTTCCCTGAGAAGCGGGGGGGCCGGGAATGAGCAGTTCTTC.

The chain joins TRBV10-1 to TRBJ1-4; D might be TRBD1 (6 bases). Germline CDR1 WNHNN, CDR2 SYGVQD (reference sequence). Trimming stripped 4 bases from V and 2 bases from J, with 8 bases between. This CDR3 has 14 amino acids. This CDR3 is CASSVQGTNEKLFF. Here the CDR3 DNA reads TGCGCCAGCAGTGTGCAGGGGACTAATGAAAAACTGTTTTTT.

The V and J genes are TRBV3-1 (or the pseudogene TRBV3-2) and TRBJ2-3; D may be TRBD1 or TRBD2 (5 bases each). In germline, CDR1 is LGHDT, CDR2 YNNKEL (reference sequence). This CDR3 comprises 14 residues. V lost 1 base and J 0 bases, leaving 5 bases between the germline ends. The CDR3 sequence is CASSQGDSTDTQYF. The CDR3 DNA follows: TGTGCCAGCAGCCAAGGGGACAGCACAGATACGCAGTATTTT.

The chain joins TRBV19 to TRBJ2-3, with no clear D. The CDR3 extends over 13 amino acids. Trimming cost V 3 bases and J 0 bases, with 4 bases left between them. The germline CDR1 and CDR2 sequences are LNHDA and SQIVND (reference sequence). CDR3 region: CASSIASTDTQYF. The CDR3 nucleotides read TGTGCCAGTAGTATCGCTAGCACAGATACGCAGTATTTT.

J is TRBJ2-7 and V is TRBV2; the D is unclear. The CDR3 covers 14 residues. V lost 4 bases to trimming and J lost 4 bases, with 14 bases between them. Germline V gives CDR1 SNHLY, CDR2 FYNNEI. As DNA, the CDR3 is TGTGCCAGCAGTGTCGGCACTGTTGATTACGAGCAGTACGTC. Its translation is CASSVGTVDYEQYV.

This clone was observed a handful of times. The CDR3 sequence is CASSAGTGDLGELFF. CDR3 nucleotides: TGTGCCAGCAGTGCCGGGACAGGGGACTTGGGGGAGCTGTTTTTT. The genes are TRBV25-1 and TRBJ2-2; TRBD1 matches 10 bases. CDR1 is MGHDK, CDR2 SYGVNS, per germline. The CDR3 length is 15 residues. The junction had 7 bases not matched to a gene; V was cut back by 4 bases and J by 8 bases.

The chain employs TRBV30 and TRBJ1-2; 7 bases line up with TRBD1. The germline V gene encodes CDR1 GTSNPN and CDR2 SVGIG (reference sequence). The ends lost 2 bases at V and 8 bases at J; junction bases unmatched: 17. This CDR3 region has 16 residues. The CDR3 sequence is CAWSPLSRTGWEGYTF. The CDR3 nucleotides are TGTGCCTGGAGTCCACTAAGCAGGACAGGATGGGAAGGCTACACCTTC.

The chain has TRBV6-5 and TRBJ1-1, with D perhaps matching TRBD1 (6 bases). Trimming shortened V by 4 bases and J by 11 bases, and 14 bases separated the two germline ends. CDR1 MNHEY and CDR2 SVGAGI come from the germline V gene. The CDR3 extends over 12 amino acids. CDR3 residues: CASSSQGIVAFF. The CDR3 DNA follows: TGTGCCAGCAGTTCCCAGGGGATTGTGGCTTTCTTT.

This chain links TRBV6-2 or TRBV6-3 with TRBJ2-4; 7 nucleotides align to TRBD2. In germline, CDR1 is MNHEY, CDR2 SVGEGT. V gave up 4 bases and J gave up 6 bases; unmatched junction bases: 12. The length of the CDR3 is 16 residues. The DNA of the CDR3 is TGTGCCAGCAGTTCCCCCTGGGGGGGGGTTGGAAACATTCAGTACTTC. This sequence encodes CASSSPWGGVGNIQYF.

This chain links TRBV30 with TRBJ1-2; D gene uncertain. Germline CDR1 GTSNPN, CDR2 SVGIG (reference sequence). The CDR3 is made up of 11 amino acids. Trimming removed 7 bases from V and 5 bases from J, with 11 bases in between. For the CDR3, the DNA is TGTGCCTCAACCACCGGGTATGGCTACACCTTC. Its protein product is CASTTGYGYTF. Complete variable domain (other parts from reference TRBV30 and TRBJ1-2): SQTIHQWPATLVQPVGSPLSLECTVEGTSNPNLYWYRQAAGRGLQLLFYSVGIGQISSEVPQNLSASRPQDRQFILSSKKLLLSDSGFYLCASTTGYGYTFGSGTRLTVV.

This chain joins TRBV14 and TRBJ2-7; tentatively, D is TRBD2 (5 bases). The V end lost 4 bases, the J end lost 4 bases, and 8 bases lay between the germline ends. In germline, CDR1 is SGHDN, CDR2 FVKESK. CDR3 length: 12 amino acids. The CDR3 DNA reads TGTGCCAGCAGCCCTGGAGGTTACGAGCAGTACTTC. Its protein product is CASSPGGYEQYF. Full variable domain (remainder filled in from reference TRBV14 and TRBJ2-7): EAGVTQFPSHSVIEKGQTVTLRCDPISGHDNLYWYRRVMGKEIKFLLHFVKESKQDESGMPNNRFLAERTGGTYSTLKVQPAELEDSGVYFCASSPGGYEQYFGPGTRLTVT.

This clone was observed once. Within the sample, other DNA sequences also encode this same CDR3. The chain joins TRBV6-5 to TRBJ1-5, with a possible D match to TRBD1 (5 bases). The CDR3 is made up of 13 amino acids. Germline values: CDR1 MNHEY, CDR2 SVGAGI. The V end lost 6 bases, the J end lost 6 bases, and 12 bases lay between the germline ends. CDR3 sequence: CASRTGGFQPQHF. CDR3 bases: TGTGCCAGCAGAACGGGGGGGTTTCAGCCCCAGCATTTT.

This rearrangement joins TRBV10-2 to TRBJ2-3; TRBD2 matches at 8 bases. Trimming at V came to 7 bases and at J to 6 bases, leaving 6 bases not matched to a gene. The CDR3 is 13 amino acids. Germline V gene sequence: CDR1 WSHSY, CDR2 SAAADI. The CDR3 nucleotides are TGCGCCAGCATGCGGGCGGGGGGTGATACGCAGTATTTT. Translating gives CASMRAGGDTQYF.

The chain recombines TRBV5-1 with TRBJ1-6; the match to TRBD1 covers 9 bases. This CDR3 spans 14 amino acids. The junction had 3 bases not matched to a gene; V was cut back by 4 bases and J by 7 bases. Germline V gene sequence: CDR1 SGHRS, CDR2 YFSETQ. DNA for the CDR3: TGCGCCAGCAGCCGGACAGGGGACAATTCACCCCTCCACTTT. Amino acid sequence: CASSRTGDNSPLHF.

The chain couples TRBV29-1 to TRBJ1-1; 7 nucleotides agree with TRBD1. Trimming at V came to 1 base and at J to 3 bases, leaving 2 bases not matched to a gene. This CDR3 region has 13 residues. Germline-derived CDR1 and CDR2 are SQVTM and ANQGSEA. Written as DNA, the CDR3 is TGCAGCGTTGAAGGACAGGGATACACTGAAGCTTTCTTT. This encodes CSVEGQGYTEAFF.